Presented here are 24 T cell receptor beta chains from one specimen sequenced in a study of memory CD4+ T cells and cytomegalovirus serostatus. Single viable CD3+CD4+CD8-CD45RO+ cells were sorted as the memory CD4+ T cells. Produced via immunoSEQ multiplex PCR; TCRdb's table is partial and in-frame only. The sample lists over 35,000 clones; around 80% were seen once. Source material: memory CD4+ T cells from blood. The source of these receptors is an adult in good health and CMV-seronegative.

The chain's CDR3 is CASRDSNQPQHF. CDR3 coding DNA: TGTGCCAGCAGGGATAGCAATCAGCCCCAGCATTTT. The rearrangement joins TRBV28 to TRBJ1-5, with no clear D. The CDR3 has 12 amino acids. Germline lookup yields CDR1 MDHEN and CDR2 SYDVKM. V was clipped by 6 bases and J by 0 bases, with 3 bases between them.

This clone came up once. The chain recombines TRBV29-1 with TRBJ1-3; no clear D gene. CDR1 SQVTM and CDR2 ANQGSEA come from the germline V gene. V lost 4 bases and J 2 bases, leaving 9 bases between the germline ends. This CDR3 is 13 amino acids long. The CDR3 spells CSVARNAGNTIYF. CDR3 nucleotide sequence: TGCAGCGTTGCACGGAACGCTGGAAACACCATATATTTT.

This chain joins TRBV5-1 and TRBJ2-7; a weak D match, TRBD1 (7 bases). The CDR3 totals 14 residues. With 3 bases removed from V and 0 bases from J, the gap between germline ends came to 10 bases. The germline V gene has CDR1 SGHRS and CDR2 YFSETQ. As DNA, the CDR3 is TGCGCCAGCAGCTCAGGGGGGAACTCCTACGAGCAGTACTTC. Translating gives CASSSGGNSYEQYF.

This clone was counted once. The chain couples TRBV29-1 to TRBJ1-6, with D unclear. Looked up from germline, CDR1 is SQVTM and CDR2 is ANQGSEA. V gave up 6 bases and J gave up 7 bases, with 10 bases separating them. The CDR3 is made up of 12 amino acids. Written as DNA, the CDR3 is TGCAGCGTGGGAGAGGTAAATTCACCCCTCCACTTT. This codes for CSVGEVNSPLHF.

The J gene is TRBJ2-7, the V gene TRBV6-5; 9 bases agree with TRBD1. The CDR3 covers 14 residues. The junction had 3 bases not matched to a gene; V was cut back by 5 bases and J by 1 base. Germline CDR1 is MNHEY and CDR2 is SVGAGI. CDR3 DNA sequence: TGTGCCAGCAGTCCCGGGACAGGGTCCTACGAGCAGTACTTC. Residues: CASSPGTGSYEQYF.

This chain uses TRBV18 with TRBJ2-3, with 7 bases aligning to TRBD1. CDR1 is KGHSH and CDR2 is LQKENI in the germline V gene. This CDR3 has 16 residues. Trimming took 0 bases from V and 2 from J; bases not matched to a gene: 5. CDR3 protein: CASSPPRDSPTDTQYF. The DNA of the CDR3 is TGTGCCAGCTCACCACCCCGGGACAGTCCCACAGATACGCAGTATTTT.

The CDR3 bases are TGCGCCTGCACTACCGGGCAGACGAACACCGGGGAGCTGTTTTTT. Translation: CACTTGQTNTGELFF. The gene calls are TRBV5-1 and TRBJ2-2; D call uncertain. The CDR3 has 15 amino acids. V lost 10 bases, J lost 0 bases, and 16 bases lay in between. Germline V CDR1 and CDR2: SGHRS, YFSETQ.

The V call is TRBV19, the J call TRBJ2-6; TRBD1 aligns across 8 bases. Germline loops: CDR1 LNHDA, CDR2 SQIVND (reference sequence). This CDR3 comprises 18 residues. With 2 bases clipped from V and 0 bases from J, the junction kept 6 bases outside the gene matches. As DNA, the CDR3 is TGTGCCAGTAGTATACAAGGCAGGGGGCTCTCTGGGGCCAACGTCCTGACTTTC. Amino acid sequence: CASSIQGRGLSGANVLTF.

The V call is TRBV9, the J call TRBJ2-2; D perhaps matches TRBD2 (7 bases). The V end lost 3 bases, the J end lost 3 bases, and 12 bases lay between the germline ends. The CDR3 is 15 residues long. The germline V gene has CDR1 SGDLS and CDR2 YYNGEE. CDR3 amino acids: CASSARGADTGELFF. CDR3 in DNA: TGTGCCAGCAGCGCCCGGGGGGCCGACACCGGGGAGCTGTTTTTT. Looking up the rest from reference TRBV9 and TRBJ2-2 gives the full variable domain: DSGVTQTPKHLITATGQRVTLRCSPRSGDLSVYWYQQSLDQGLQFLIQYYNGEERAKGNILERFSAQQFPDLHSELNLSSLELGDSALYFCASSARGADTGELFFGEGSRLTVL.

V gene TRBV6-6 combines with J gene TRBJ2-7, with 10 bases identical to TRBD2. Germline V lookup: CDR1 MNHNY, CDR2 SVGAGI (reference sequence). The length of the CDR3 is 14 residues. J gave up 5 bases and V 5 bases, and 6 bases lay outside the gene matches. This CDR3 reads CASSPLAGRNEQYF. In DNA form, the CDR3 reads TGTGCCAGCAGTCCACTAGCGGGGAGAAACGAGCAGTACTTC.

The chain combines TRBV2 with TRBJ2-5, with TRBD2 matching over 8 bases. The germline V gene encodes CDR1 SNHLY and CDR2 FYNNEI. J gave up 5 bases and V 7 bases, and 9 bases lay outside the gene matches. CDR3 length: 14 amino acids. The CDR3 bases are TGTGCCAGCACGCGGGGGGCGCGGGGTGAGACCCAGTACTTC. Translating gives CASTRGARGETQYF.

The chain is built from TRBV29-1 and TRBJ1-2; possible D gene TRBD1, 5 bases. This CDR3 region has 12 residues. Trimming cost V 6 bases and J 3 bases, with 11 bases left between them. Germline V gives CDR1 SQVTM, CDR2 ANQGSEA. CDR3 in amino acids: CSVRRDDYGYTF. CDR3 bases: TGCAGCGTGAGGAGGGACGACTATGGCTACACCTTC.

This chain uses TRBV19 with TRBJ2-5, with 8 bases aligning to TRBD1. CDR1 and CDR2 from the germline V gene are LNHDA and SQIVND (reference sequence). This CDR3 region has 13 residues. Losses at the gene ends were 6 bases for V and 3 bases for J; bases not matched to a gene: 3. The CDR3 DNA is TGTGCCAGTAGCCCGGACAGGGAAGAGACCCAGTACTTC. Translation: CASSPDREETQYF.

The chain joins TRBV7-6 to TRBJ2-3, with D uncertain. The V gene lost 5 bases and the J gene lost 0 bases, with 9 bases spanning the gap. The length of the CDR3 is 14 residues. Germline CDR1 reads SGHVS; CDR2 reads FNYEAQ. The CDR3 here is CASSRVGSTDTQYF. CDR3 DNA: TGTGCCAGCAGCCGAGTCGGAAGCACAGATACGCAGTATTTT.

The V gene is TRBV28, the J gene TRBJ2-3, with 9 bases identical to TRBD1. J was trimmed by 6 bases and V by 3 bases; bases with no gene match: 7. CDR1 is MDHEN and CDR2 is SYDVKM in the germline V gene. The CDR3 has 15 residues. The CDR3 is CASSFLAGTGDTQYF. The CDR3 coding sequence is TGTGCCAGCAGTTTTCTGGCAGGGACAGGGGATACGCAGTATTTT. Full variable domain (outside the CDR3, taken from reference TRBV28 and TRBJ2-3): DVKVTQSSRYLVKRTGEKVFLECVQDMDHENMFWYRQDPGLGLRLIYFSYDVKMKEKGDIPEGYSVSREKKERFSLILESASTNQTSMYLCASSFLAGTGDTQYFGPGTRLTVL.

DNA of the CDR3: TGTGCCAGCAGGGACAGGGGGGCCACTGAAGCTTTCTTT. It is translated as CASRDRGATEAFF. The V call is TRBV28, the J call TRBJ1-1; 10 bases are shared with TRBD1. V was pared by 6 bases and J by 4 bases, with 2 bases of the junction left unmatched. CDR1 and CDR2 from the germline V gene are MDHEN and SYDVKM. There are 13 residues in the CDR3.

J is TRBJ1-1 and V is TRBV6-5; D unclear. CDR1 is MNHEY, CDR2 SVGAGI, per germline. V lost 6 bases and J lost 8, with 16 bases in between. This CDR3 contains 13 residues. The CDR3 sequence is CASRTRRVSEAFF. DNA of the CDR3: TGTGCCAGCAGAACAAGAAGAGTCTCCGAAGCTTTCTTT.

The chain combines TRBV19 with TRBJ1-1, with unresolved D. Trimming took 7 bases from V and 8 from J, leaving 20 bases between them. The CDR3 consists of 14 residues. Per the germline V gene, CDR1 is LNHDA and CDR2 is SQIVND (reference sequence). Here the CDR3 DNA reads TGTGCCAGTATGCCCAGGAGGGCCCTCCCGGAAGCTTTCTTT. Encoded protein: CASMPRRALPEAFF.

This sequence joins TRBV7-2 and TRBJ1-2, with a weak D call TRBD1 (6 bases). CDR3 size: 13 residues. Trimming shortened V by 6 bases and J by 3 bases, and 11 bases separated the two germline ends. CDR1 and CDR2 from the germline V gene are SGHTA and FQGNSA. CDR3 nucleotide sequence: TGTGCCAGCAGTAGGGGGGGAGACTATGGCTACACCTTC. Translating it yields CASSRGGDYGYTF.

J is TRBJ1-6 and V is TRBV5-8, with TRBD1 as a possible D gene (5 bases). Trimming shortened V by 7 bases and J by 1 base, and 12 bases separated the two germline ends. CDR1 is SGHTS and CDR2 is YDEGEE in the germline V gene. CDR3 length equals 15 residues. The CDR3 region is CASPWGFSYNSPLHF. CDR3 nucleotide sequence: TGTGCCAGCCCTTGGGGGTTTTCCTATAATTCACCCCTCCACTTT. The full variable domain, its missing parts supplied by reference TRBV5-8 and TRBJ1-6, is EAGVTQSPTHLIKTRGQQATLRCSPISGHTSVYWYQQALGLGLQFLLWYDEGEERNRGNFPPRFSGRQFPNYSSELNVNALELEDSALYLCASPWGFSYNSPLHFGNGTRLTVT.

The CDR3 sequence is CASSLGTGAGEKLFF. The CDR3 DNA reads as TGTGCCAGCAGTTTGGGAACAGGGGCTGGGGAAAAACTGTTTTTT. The rearrangement joins TRBV6-6 to TRBJ1-4; 7 bases are a match to TRBD1. The junction had 10 bases not matched to a gene; V was cut back by 4 bases and J by 8 bases. CDR1 is MNHNY and CDR2 is SVGAGI in the germline V gene (reference sequence). CDR3 length equals 15 residues.

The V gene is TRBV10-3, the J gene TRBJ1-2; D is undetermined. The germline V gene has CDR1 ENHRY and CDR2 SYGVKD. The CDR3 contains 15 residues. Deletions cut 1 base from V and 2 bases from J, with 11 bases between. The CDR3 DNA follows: TGTGCCATCAGTGAGTTTCAGGAAAAGAACTATGGCTACACCTTC. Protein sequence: CAISEFQEKNYGYTF.

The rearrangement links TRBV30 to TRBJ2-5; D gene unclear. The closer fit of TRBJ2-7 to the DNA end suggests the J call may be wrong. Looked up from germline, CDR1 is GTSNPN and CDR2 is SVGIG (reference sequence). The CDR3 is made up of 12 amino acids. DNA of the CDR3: TGTGCCTTAGGTTACGTCTCCTACGAGCAGTACTTC. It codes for CALGYVSYEQYF.

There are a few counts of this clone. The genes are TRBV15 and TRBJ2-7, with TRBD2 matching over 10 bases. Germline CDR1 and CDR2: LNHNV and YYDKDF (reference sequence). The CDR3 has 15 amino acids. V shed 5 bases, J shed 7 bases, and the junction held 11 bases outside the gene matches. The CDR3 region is CATSAPSGGLREQYF. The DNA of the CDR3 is TGTGCCACCAGCGCTCCTAGCGGGGGCCTTAGGGAGCAGTACTTC. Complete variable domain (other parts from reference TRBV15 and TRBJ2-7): DAMVIQNPRYQVTQFGKPVTLSCSQTLNHNVMYWYQQKSSQAPKLLFHYYDKDFNNEADTPDNFQSRRPNTSFCFLDIRSPGLGDTAMYLCATSAPSGGLREQYFGPGTRLTVT.